This TCR beta chain was sequenced during a study of cytomegalovirus exposure and HLA in healthy donors. The CDR3 consists of 14 residues. Germline CDR1 reads MNHEY; CDR2 reads SVGAGI. Deletions cut 6 bases from V and 0 bases from J, with 6 bases between. The PCR ran on 60 Vbeta and 13 Jbeta primers. Measured with immunoSEQ multiplex PCR; TCRdb has only the in-frame clones, and not every one. This sample carries about 210,000 clones, around 83% of them seen once, and the ten largest clones take roughly a tenth. About this clone itself: What it binds is unknown.

Findings and limits, study-wide: The study flagged approximately 180 TCR beta chains as cytomegalovirus-associated. Fewer N-insertions (relative to the 666-donor mean) were reportedly seen in an Asian-associated ancestry cluster in a later analysis.

The receptor's source is a woman between 45 and 60 years old in good health and CMV-seropositive. The chain links TRBV6-5 to TRBJ2-6; D gene ambiguous. The source material was PBMCs. The CDR3 DNA reads as TGTGCCAGCAGCGAGCCCTCTGGGGCCAACGTCCTGACTTTC. Translating gives CASSEPSGANVLTF.